This is a list of T cell receptor beta chains from one sample in a study of blood T cell repertoires in COVID-19. This table comes from immunoSEQ multiplex PCR, and its TCRdb copy is limited to in-frame clones, with some not included. Of some 170,000 clones detected, about nine tenths appear once; the ten largest clones hold around 1.4%. The sample taken for sequencing was peripheral blood. The receptor source for this set is a woman between 50 and 59 years old with acute or convalescent COVID-19. The CDR3 runs from the conserved cysteine through the conserved F or W. D genes are given only for firm matches. Expanded clones are given a class, and other clones once, few, many or no size at all.

d_gene | j_gene | v_gene | abundance | CDR3nt | CDR3aa
TRBD1 | TRBJ1-2 | TRBV7-9 | NA | TGTGCCAGCAGCTTAGCAGTAGGGGACAGGTCTAACTATGGCTACACCTTC | CASSLAVGDRSNYGYTF
NA | TRBJ2-7 | TRBV7-2 | NA | TGTGCCAGCAGCTTAGAGGACACTTTCGCGACGAGGCAGTACTTC | CASSLEDTFATRQYF
NA | TRBJ2-1 | TRBV24-1 | NA | TGTGCCACCAGTGTCAAGGGGCGGTACAATGAGCAGTTCTTC | CATSVKGRYNEQFF
NA | TRBJ1-2 | TRBV5-1 | NA | TGCGCCAGCAGCCCGGATGGGGTCCGGGGCTATGGCTACACCTTC | CASSPDGVRGYGYTF
TRBD1 | TRBJ1-2 | TRBV19 | NA | TGTGCCAGTAGTTACGACAGGGTTAATGGCTACACCTTC | CASSYDRVNGYTF
NA | TRBJ2-1 | TRBV3-1/TRBV3-2 | NA | TGTGCCAGCAGCCAAGCAATGGGAGTGGCAAGTGAGCAGTTCTTC | CASSQAMGVASEQFF
NA | TRBJ2-1 | TRBV4-1 | NA | TGCGCCAGCAGCCAGACTCACCTGAGTGAGCAGTTCTTC | CASSQTHLSEQFF
NA | TRBJ2-1 | TRBV4-3 | NA | TGCGCCAGCAGCCCAACAACAGCGGCGATCTACAATGAGCAGTTCTTC | CASSPTTAAIYNEQFF
NA | TRBJ1-6 | TRBV5-4 | NA | TGTGCCAGCAGCTTGCAGTTTGAGGATTCACCCCTCCACTTT | CASSLQFEDSPLHF
NA | TRBJ1-5 | TRBV18 | NA | TGTGCCAGCTCGCACGGACAGAATCAGCCCCAGCATTTT | CASSHGQNQPQHF
NA | TRBJ2-7 | TRBV7-6 | NA | TGTGCCAGCAGCTTAGACAGGTGGACCGAGCAGTACTTC | CASSLDRWTEQYF
TRBD1 | TRBJ2-7 | TRBV5-1 | NA | TGCGCCAGCAGCTCCTGGACAGGGGCCGCCTACGAGCAGTACTTC | CASSSWTGAAYEQYF
NA | TRBJ1-6 | TRBV6-4 | NA | TGTGCCAGCAGTGACTTTGGTGACAGCAATTCACCCCTCCACTTT | CASSDFGDSNSPLHF
TRBD1 | TRBJ2-7 | TRBV5-1 | NA | TGCGCCAGCAGCTTGCAGGCAGGGGGACCATACGAGCAGTACTTC | CASSLQAGGPYEQYF
NA | TRBJ2-7 | TRBV24-1 | NA | TGTGCCACCAGTGACCAGGGTCGGGAGCAGTACTTC | CATSDQGREQYF
NA | TRBJ1-1 | TRBV7-2 | NA | TGTGCCAGCAGCCCCAGGGTTCGATCGGACACTGAAGCTTTCTTT | CASSPRVRSDTEAFF
NA | TRBJ2-2 | TRBV3-1/TRBV3-2 | NA | TGTGCCAGCAGCCAAAGATCGGCTAGCGCCTTGACCGACGTGAACACCGGGGAGCTGTTTTTT | CASSQRSASALTDVNTGELFF
NA | TRBJ2-1 | TRBV14 | NA | TGTGCCAGCAGTCCATTGAGGGAAGGCCCTGGGAATGAGCAGTTCTTC | CASSPLREGPGNEQFF
TRBD1 | TRBJ2-3 | TRBV29-1 | NA | TGCAGCGTTAACCGGGACAGGCTCACAGATACGCAGTATTTT | CSVNRDRLTDTQYF
NA | TRBJ1-2 | TRBV11-2 | NA | TGTGCCAGCAGTTCAACCGGGACTCGCCTCCTCTATGGCTACACCTTC | CASSSTGTRLLYGYTF
NA | TRBJ2-7 | TRBV4-3 | NA | TGCGCCAGCAGCCCCGCCAGGGGATGGTACGAGCAGTACTTC | CASSPARGWYEQYF
NA | TRBJ1-4 | TRBV30 | NA | TGTGCCTGGAGTGTGATGGGGGCCCGGGAAAAACTGTTTTTT | CAWSVMGAREKLFF
NA | TRBJ1-6 | TRBV7-3 | NA | TGTGCCAGCAGCTTTGGGAGTCCGGGGTCACCCCTCCACTTT | CASSFGSPGSPLHF
NA | TRBJ1-4 | TRBV18 | NA | TGTGCCAGCTCACCACGACGAGAGGATGAAAAACTGTTTTTT | CASSPRREDEKLFF
TRBD1 | TRBJ1-2 | TRBV3-1/TRBV3-2 | NA | TGTGCCAGCAGTCAGGGGGGATCGGCTGGCTACACCTTC | CASSQGGSAGYTF
NA | TRBJ1-1 | TRBV6-1 | NA | TGTGCCAGCAGTGAACAGGGAATGAACACTGAAGCTTTCTTT | CASSEQGMNTEAFF
TRBD1 | TRBJ1-3 | TRBV19 | once | TGTGCCAGTAGTACCTCCGGCTGGGGACAGGGCTCTGGAAACACCATATATTTT | CASSTSGWGQGSGNTIYF
TRBD1 | TRBJ2-2 | TRBV19 | NA | TGTGCCAGTAGGGGGACAGGGCGTTTCGCCGGGGAGCTGTTTTTT | CASRGTGRFAGELFF
TRBD1 | TRBJ2-7 | TRBV5-4 | NA | TGTGCCAGCAGCCCCCCGTCGACAGGGGTTGACGAGCAGTACTTC | CASSPPSTGVDEQYF
TRBD2 | TRBJ2-1 | TRBV15 | NA | TGTGCCACCAGCAGGCTAGCGGGAGGGAACAATGAGCAGTTCTTC | CATSRLAGGNNEQFF
NA | TRBJ2-5 | TRBV4-3 | NA | TGCGCCAGCAGCCAAGATTTTGCAACTAGCAAAGAGACCCAGTACTTC | CASSQDFATSKETQYF
NA | TRBJ1-2 | TRBV7-6 | NA | TGTGCCAGCAGCTTAGCGCCGGGTAACTATGGCTACACCTTC | CASSLAPGNYGYTF
TRBD1 | TRBJ1-5 | TRBV5-1 | NA | TGCGCCAGCAGCTGGGGACAGGGCAATCAGCCCCAGCATTTT | CASSWGQGNQPQHF
NA | TRBJ1-2 | TRBV18 | once | TGTGCCAGCTCACCACAAGGCCGGGTAGGGGACTATGGCTACACCTTC | CASSPQGRVGDYGYTF
TRBD1 | TRBJ1-1 | TRBV6-6 | NA | TGTGCCAGCAGGACCCACCGGGACAGCCTAAACACTGAAGCTTTCTTT | CASRTHRDSLNTEAFF
NA | TRBJ2-1 | TRBV27 | few | TGTGCCAGCAGTTTATTGGGCGGGGCCCAGGCCAATGAGCAGTTCTTC | CASSLLGGAQANEQFF
NA | TRBJ2-7 | TRBV7-2 | NA | TGTGCCAGCAGCTTACAGGGAGGAAGCTACGAGCAGTACTTC | CASSLQGGSYEQYF
TRBD2 | TRBJ2-3 | TRBV6-1 | NA | TGTGCCAGCAGTGAAAGTCCGCTAGCGGGGTTCACAGATACGCAGTATTTT | CASSESPLAGFTDTQYF
NA | TRBJ2-7 | TRBV6-1 | NA | TGTGCCAGCAGTGAAGGGGTACAGCCATACGAGCAGTACTTC | CASSEGVQPYEQYF
TRBD2 | TRBJ2-1 | TRBV11-2 | NA | TGTGCCAGCAGCTCCAGGACTAGCGGGCTGATCTACAATGAGCAGTTCTTC | CASSSRTSGLIYNEQFF
TRBD1 | TRBJ2-7 | TRBV4-3 | NA | TGCGCCAGCAGCCAAGGGAGGACAGGTCGCGCCTCCTACGAGCAGTACTTC | CASSQGRTGRASYEQYF
NA | TRBJ1-6 | TRBV11-2 | few | TGTGCCAGCAGCTTAGCCGGGTATAATTCACCCCTCCACTTT | CASSLAGYNSPLHF
NA | TRBJ1-5 | TRBV21-1 | NA | TGTGCCAGCAGCAAGGCGGGGACAGGTAGCAATCAGCCCCAGCATTTT | CASSKAGTGSNQPQHF
TRBD1 | TRBJ1-5 | TRBV7-2 | few | TGTGCCAGCAGCCCGGACAGGGGGCCAAGGCAGCCCCAGCATTTT | CASSPDRGPRQPQHF
NA | TRBJ1-2 | TRBV30 | NA | TGTGCCTGGAGTCCGATCTCGACAGCCTATGGCTACACCTTC | CAWSPISTAYGYTF
NA | TRBJ1-2 | TRBV14 | NA | TGTGCCAGCAGCCAAGCAGGGTATGGCTACACCTTC | CASSQAGYGYTF
NA | TRBJ1-3 | TRBV5-1 | NA | TGCGCCAGCAGCTTGCATGGAAACACCATATATTTT | CASSLHGNTIYF
TRBD1 | TRBJ2-3 | TRBV3-1/TRBV3-2 | once | TGTGCCAGCAGCCAAGGGACAGGGAGTTTCGCAGATACGCAGTATTTT | CASSQGTGSFADTQYF